This T cell receptor (beta chain) was recovered during a study of blood T cell repertoires in COVID-19. Overall study context: The United States, Italy and Spain provided the acute and convalescent COVID-19 samples. Sources were T cells, B-cell-depleted T cells, or PBMCs; the material itself was cDNA or gDNA.

This clone was counted between two and nine times. Authors' analysis steps: From reference gene primer amplification, estimates of nucleated cell counts were derived. Profiling relied on immunoSEQ multiplex PCR, and the TCRdb table lists in-frame clones only, not all of them. V and J calls and clone size are copied from that table; D and trimming were computed from the DNA. The table has 150,000 or so clones, 80% to 90% seen once. The origin of this receptor is an elderly man with acute or convalescent COVID-19. Sequenced sample: peripheral blood.

The CDR3 spells CASSEPEQGRYEQYF. The CDR3 DNA reads as TGTGCCAGCAGTGAACCCGAACAGGGTCGCTACGAGCAGTACTTC. This chain links TRBV25-1 with TRBJ2-7; a weak D match, TRBD1 (6 bases). CDR1 MGHDK and CDR2 SYGVNS come from the germline V gene. V lost 2 bases to trimming and J lost 3 bases, with 14 bases between them. The CDR3 totals 15 residues.